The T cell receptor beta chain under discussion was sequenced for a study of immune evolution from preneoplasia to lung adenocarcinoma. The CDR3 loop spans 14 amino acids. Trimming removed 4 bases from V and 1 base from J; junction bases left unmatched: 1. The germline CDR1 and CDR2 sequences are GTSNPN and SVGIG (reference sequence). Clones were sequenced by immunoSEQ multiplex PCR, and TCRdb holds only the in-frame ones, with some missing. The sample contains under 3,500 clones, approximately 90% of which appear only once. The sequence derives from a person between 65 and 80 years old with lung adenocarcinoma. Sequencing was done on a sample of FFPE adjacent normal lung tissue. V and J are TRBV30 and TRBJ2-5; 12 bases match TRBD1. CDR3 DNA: TGTGCCTGGAAGGGACAGGGGGCCCAAGAGACCCAGTACTTC. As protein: CAWKGQGAQETQYF.